One and the same sample provided the 28 T cell receptor beta chains below, sequenced in a study of cytomegalovirus exposure and HLA in healthy donors. The PCR used 60 Vbeta and 13 Jbeta primers. Sequencing used immunoSEQ multiplex PCR; TCRdb keeps in-frame clones, though not all of them. The table lists under 170,000 clones, under 75% of them singletons. Sequenced: PBMCs. The receptors were gathered from a woman in her fifties or sixties in good health and CMV-seropositive.

The rearrangement uses TRBV4-2 and TRBJ1-1; TRBD1 matches at 8 bases. The CDR3 length is 15 residues. Germline lookup yields CDR1 LGHNA and CDR2 YNFKEQ. J lost 1 base, V lost 4 bases, and 5 bases had no gene match. The CDR3 DNA reads as TGTGCCAGCAGCCCAGGACAGGGAACGAACACTGAAGCTTTCTTT. It yields the protein CASSPGQGTNTEAFF.

Concerning this clone itself: The sample carries other DNA sequences with the same CDR3. This chain uses TRBV7-8 with TRBJ1-3; possible D gene TRBD1, 5 bases. This CDR3 is built from 15 residues. Germline values: CDR1 SGHVS, CDR2 FQNEAQ. For the CDR3, the DNA is TGTGCTTCCAACGATGGGGGGAGCTCTGGAAACACCATATATTTT. It codes for CASNDGGSSGNTIYF.

The chain combines TRBV14 with TRBJ2-2; 11 nucleotides line up with TRBD2. This CDR3 region has 15 residues. The ends lost 3 bases at V and 8 bases at J; junction bases unmatched: 5. Germline CDR1 is SGHDN and CDR2 is FVKESK. The CDR3 region is CASSHQLAGAGELFF. The CDR3 region has the DNA TGTGCCAGCAGCCATCAACTAGCGGGAGCTGGGGAGCTGTTTTTT.

This clone showed up just a few times. This sequence joins TRBV15 and TRBJ2-2, with a weak D call TRBD2 (5 bases). Germline-derived CDR1 and CDR2 are LNHNV and YYDKDF (reference sequence). V lost 5 bases and J 4 bases, leaving 11 bases between the germline ends. CDR3 length: 14 amino acids. Here the CDR3 reads CATSGSAVTGELFF. In nucleotides, the CDR3 is TGTGCCACCAGCGGTAGCGCAGTCACCGGGGAGCTGTTTTTT.

This clone was seen more than once but under ten times. The genes are TRBV13 and TRBJ2-1; TRBD2 matches at 12 bases. Germline values: CDR1 PRHDT, CDR2 FYEKMQ (reference sequence). V was clipped by 4 bases and J by 6 bases; unmatched bases: 4. The CDR3 contains 15 residues. In nucleotides, the CDR3 is TGTGCCAGCAGCTCTAGCGGGAGGGGGGGCAATGAGCAGTTCTTC. This encodes CASSSSGRGGNEQFF. Together with reference TRBV13 and TRBJ2-1, the CDR3 gives the full variable domain: AAGVIQSPRHLIKEKRETATLKCYPIPRHDTVYWYQQGPGQDPQFLISFYEKMQSDKGSIPDRFSAQQFSDYHSELNMSSLELGDSALYFCASSSSGRGGNEQFFGPGTRLTVL.

CDR3 loop: CASNGQVTSGANVLTF. In DNA form, the CDR3 reads TGTGCCAGCAACGGACAGGTTACCTCTGGGGCCAACGTCCTGACTTTC. The chain joins TRBV5-4 to TRBJ2-6; 7 nucleotides align to TRBD1. The V gene end was trimmed by 6 bases and the J gene end by 0 bases; junction bases not matched to a gene: 6. The germline V gene has CDR1 SGHNT and CDR2 YYREEE (reference sequence). The CDR3 totals 16 residues.

The chain uses TRBV5-1 and TRBJ2-1, with 7 nucleotides matching TRBD1. The CDR3 contains 15 residues. J gave up 8 bases and V 1 base, and 9 bases lay outside the gene matches. Germline CDR1 is SGHRS and CDR2 is YFSETQ. CDR3 sequence reads: CASSLIGTGEDEQFF. The DNA for the CDR3 is TGCGCCAGCAGCTTGATTGGAACAGGGGAAGATGAGCAGTTCTTC.

The chain combines TRBV4-2 with TRBJ2-1, with a possible D match to TRBD2 (6 bases). The CDR3 has 17 amino acids. Germline V gene data show CDR1 as LGHNA and CDR2 as YNFKEQ. V lost 0 bases to trimming and J lost 2 bases, with 14 bases between them. CDR3 amino acids: CASSQDDATRAYNEQFF. CDR3 coding DNA: TGTGCCAGCAGCCAAGATGATGCGACTAGGGCCTACAATGAGCAGTTCTTC.

The chain recombines TRBV5-1 with TRBJ2-3, with D perhaps matching TRBD2 (6 bases). Per the germline V gene, CDR1 is SGHRS and CDR2 is YFSETQ. CDR3 length: 14 amino acids. Trimming removed 4 bases at V and 2 bases at J, with 11 bases between. CDR3 loop: CASSPSDYTDTQYF. The CDR3 bases are TGCGCCAGCAGCCCATCGGACTACACAGATACGCAGTATTTT.

The chain employs TRBV2 and TRBJ1-2; 11 bases align to TRBD1. The germline gives CDR1 SNHLY, CDR2 FYNNEI. CDR3 length: 15 amino acids. Trimming at V came to 4 bases and at J to 3 bases, leaving 4 bases not matched to a gene. In nucleotides, the CDR3 is TGTGCCAGCAGTGCCCGGGACAGGGGGGACTATGGCTACACCTTC. This sequence encodes CASSARDRGDYGYTF.

The CDR3, as DNA: TGTGCCAGCAGCGCCGAGTCCGCCGGGGAGCTGTTTTTT. It translates to CASSAESAGELFF. V usage is TRBV9 and J usage is TRBJ2-2; D remains ambiguous. Deletions cut 3 bases from V and 6 bases from J, with 9 bases between. This CDR3 is 13 amino acids long. The germline CDR1 and CDR2 sequences are SGDLS and YYNGEE.

This clone has only a few counts. The chain couples TRBV2 to TRBJ1-5; unclear D gene. Germline V CDR1 and CDR2: SNHLY, FYNNEI. This CDR3 comprises 13 residues. The V end lost 6 bases, the J end lost 12 bases, and 18 bases lay between the germline ends. The CDR3 DNA follows: TGTGCCAGCAGGGACTCGAGCCAGAGGGTCCAGCATTTT. This translates into CASRDSSQRVQHF.

V usage is TRBV28 and J usage is TRBJ2-5; D is perhaps TRBD1 (5 bases). Gene TRBJ2-7 matches the end of the DNA better, so the J call may be wrong. Germline values: CDR1 MDHEN, CDR2 SYDVKM. The CDR3 is 13 residues long. CDR3 nucleotide sequence: TGTGCCAGCAGTTTAACAGGCTCCTACGAGCAGTACTTC. Translation: CASSLTGSYEQYF.

The CDR3 spells CASSLGGADEQFF. For the CDR3, the DNA is TGTGCCAGCAGTCTAGGAGGGGCAGATGAGCAGTTCTTC. V is TRBV9 and J is TRBJ2-1; possibly TRBD2 for D (6 bases). Germline CDR1 SGDLS, CDR2 YYNGEE. This CDR3 region has 13 residues. Trimming cost V 5 bases and J 8 bases, with 14 bases left between them. Drawing the rest from reference TRBV9 and TRBJ2-1, the complete variable domain is DSGVTQTPKHLITATGQRVTLRCSPRSGDLSVYWYQQSLDQGLQFLIQYYNGEERAKGNILERFSAQQFPDLHSELNLSSLELGDSALYFCASSLGGADEQFFGPGTRLTVL.

The chain is built from TRBV7-2 and TRBJ1-5; D call uncertain. The V end was cut by 5 bases, the J end by 0 bases, with 5 bases between. Germline CDR1 is SGHTA and CDR2 is FQGNSA. CDR3 length: 13 residues. In DNA form, the CDR3 reads TGTGCCAGCAGCCCTAATAGCAATCAGCCCCAGCATTTT. Protein product: CASSPNSNQPQHF.

The V call is TRBV28, the J call TRBJ1-2; D ambiguous. This CDR3 comprises 14 residues. Germline V gene sequence: CDR1 MDHEN, CDR2 SYDVKM. Trimming pared 2 bases from V and 4 bases from J, leaving 11 bases between. CDR3 DNA: TGTGCCAGCAGTTTACCAGGAAACATCTATGGCTACACCTTC. It is translated as CASSLPGNIYGYTF.

The V and J genes are TRBV5-4 and TRBJ1-1; 8 bases agree with TRBD1. V dropped 4 bases and J dropped 1; count of bases not matched to a gene: 9. The germline CDR1 and CDR2 sequences are SGHNT and YYREEE (reference sequence). The CDR3 loop spans 16 amino acids. The CDR3 is CASSPVRTGTNTEAFF. The CDR3 DNA is TGTGCCAGCAGCCCCGTCCGGACAGGGACGAACACTGAAGCTTTCTTT.

The DNA of the CDR3 is TGTGCCAGCAGCTTAGGGACTAAACTGTTTTTT. This translates into CASSLGTKLFF. The chain recombines TRBV7-6 with TRBJ1-4; unclear D gene. Trimming cost V 1 base and J 11 bases, with 5 bases left between them. Germline V CDR1 and CDR2: SGHVS, FNYEAQ. The CDR3 contains 11 residues.

V and J are TRBV6-5 and TRBJ1-4; TRBD1 matches at 7 bases. Germline V gene data show CDR1 as MNHEY and CDR2 as SVGAGI. J gave up 8 bases and V 6 bases, and 9 bases lay outside the gene matches. CDR3 size: 14 residues. The CDR3 region is CASSPWDRREKLFF. For the CDR3, the DNA is TGTGCCAGCAGCCCTTGGGACAGAAGGGAAAAACTGTTTTTT.

V gene TRBV7-3 combines with J gene TRBJ1-2; no clear D gene. V was pared by 1 base and J by 2 bases, with 8 bases between. Per the germline V gene, CDR1 is SGHTA and CDR2 is FQGTGA. The CDR3 sequence is 14 residues long. The CDR3 sequence: CASSLRRENYGYTF. For the CDR3, the DNA is TGTGCCAGCAGCTTAAGGCGGGAAAACTATGGCTACACCTTC. Full variable domain (remainder filled in from reference TRBV7-3 and TRBJ1-2): GAGVSQTPSNKVTEKGKYVELRCDPISGHTALYWYRQSLGQGPEFLIYFQGTGAADDSGLPNDRFFAVRPEGSVSTLKIQRTERGDSAVYLCASSLRRENYGYTFGSGTRLTVV.

This sequence joins TRBV2 and TRBJ2-3, with D perhaps TRBD1 (6 bases). Trimming removed 7 bases at V and 0 bases at J, with 8 bases between. Per the germline V gene, CDR1 is SNHLY and CDR2 is FYNNEI. The CDR3 length is 13 residues. The CDR3 DNA follows: TGTGCCAGCACCACAGGGAGCACAGATACGCAGTATTTT. Its translation: CASTTGSTDTQYF.

The gene calls are TRBV7-9 and TRBJ1-1, with D tentatively TRBD1 (5 bases). CDR3 size: 13 residues. V was trimmed by 1 base and J by 4 bases, leaving 7 bases between them. Germline V lookup: CDR1 SEHNR, CDR2 FQNEAQ (reference sequence). The CDR3, as DNA: TGTGCCAGCAGCTTAGAACAGGCCACTGAAGCTTTCTTT. This encodes CASSLEQATEAFF.

The rearrangement uses TRBV2 and TRBJ2-7; 8 nucleotides line up with TRBD1. After removal of 1 base from V and 7 bases from J, the junction contained 12 bases not matched to a gene. Germline CDR1 and CDR2: SNHLY and FYNNEI. The CDR3 is 16 residues long. This CDR3 reads CASSEGPGGGSWEQYF. In nucleotides, the CDR3 is TGTGCCAGCAGTGAAGGGCCAGGGGGCGGGTCGTGGGAGCAGTACTTC. Filled out from reference TRBV2 and TRBJ2-7, the complete variable domain reads EPEVTQTPSHQVTQMGQEVILRCVPISNHLYFYWYRQILGQKVEFLVSFYNNEISEKSEIFDDQFSVERPDGSNFTLKIRSTKLEDSAMYFCASSEGPGGGSWEQYFGPGTRLTVT.

V gene TRBV7-9 combines with J gene TRBJ1-4; 9 nucleotides match TRBD1. The CDR3 is made up of 16 amino acids. Germline V gene sequence: CDR1 SEHNR, CDR2 FQNEAQ (reference sequence). J gave up 5 bases and V 4 bases, and 8 bases lay outside the gene matches. The CDR3, as DNA: TGTGCCAGCAGCTGGACAGGGGAAGGGCTGAATGAAAAACTGTTTTTT. Translated: CASSWTGEGLNEKLFF.

The chain couples TRBV28 to TRBJ2-1; 10 bases match TRBD2. Germline CDR1 is MDHEN and CDR2 is SYDVKM. The CDR3 is 14 residues long. Germline trimming cut 7 bases from V and 6 bases from J; bases unmatched to any gene: 6. The CDR3 here is CASKLAGQVNEQFF. The CDR3 nucleotides are TGTGCCAGCAAACTAGCGGGACAGGTCAATGAGCAGTTCTTC.

The V and J genes are TRBV28 and TRBJ1-3; maybe TRBD1 (6 bases). The CDR3 runs to 16 residues. Germline CDR1 and CDR2: MDHEN and SYDVKM. The germline V and J ends were trimmed by 8 bases and 0 bases, with 17 bases remaining between them. CDR3 residues: CASRTPGHLSGNTIYF. The CDR3 nucleotides read TGTGCCAGCCGGACTCCGGGACACCTCTCTGGAAACACCATATATTTT.

The rearrangement joins TRBV5-1 to TRBJ2-2; the D gene is possibly TRBD1 (6 bases). Germline V gives CDR1 SGHRS, CDR2 YFSETQ. There are 14 residues in the CDR3. Trimming took off 5 bases at V and 4 bases at J, with 12 bases between the two ends. The chain's CDR3 is CASRRDTSTGELFF. In nucleotides, the CDR3 is TGCGCCAGCAGACGGGACACCTCCACCGGGGAGCTGTTTTTT.

This clone is labeled medium-sized. Here the CDR3 DNA reads TGTGCCAGCAGTGACGGAGGGACAGTCACCGGGGAGCTGTTTTTT. Translating gives CASSDGGTVTGELFF. The chain combines TRBV6-1 with TRBJ2-2, with TRBD1 as a possible D gene (7 bases). The V end lost 3 bases, the J end lost 4 bases, and 12 bases lay between the germline ends. The CDR3 extends over 15 amino acids. Germline lookup yields CDR1 MNHNS and CDR2 SASEGT.